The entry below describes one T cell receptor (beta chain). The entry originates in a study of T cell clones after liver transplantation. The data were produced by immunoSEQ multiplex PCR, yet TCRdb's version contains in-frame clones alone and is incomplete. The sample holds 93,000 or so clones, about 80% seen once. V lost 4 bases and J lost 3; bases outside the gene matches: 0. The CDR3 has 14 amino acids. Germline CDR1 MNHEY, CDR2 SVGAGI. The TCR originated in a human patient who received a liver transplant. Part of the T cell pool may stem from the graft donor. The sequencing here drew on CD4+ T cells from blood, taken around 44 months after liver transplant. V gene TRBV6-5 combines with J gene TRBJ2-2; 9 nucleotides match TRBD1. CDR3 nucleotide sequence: TGTGCCAGCAGTTGGACAGGGGACACCGGGGAGCTGTTTTTT. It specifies CASSWTGDTGELFF.